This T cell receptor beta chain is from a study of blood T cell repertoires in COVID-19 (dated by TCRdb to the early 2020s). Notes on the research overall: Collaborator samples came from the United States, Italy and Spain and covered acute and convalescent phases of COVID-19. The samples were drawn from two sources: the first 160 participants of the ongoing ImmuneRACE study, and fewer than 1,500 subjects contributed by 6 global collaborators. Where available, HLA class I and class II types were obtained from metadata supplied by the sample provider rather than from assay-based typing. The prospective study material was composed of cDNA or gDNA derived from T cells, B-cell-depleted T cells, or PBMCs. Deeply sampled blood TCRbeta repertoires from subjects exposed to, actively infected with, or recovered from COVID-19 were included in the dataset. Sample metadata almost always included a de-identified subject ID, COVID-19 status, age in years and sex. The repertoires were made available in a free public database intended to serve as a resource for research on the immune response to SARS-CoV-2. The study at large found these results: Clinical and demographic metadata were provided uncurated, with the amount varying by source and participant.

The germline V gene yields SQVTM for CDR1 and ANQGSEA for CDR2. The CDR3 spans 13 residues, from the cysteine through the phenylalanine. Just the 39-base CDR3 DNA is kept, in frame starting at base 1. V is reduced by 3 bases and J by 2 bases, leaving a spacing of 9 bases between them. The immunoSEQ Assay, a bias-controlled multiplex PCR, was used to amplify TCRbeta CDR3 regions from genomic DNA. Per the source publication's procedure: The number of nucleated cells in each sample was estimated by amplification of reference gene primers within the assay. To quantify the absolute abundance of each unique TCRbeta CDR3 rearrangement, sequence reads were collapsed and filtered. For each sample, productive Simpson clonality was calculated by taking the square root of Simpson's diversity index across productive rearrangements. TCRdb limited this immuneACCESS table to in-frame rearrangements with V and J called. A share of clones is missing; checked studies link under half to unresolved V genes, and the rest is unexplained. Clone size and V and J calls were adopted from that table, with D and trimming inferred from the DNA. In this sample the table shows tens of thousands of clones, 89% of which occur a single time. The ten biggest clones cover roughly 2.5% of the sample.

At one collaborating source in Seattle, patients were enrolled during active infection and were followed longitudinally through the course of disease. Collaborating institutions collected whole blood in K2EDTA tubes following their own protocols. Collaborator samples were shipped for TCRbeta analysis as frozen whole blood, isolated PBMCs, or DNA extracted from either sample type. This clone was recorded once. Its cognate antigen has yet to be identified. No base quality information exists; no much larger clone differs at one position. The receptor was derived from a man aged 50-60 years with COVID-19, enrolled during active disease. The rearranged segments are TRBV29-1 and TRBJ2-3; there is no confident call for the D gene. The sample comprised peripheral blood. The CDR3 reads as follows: CSVERSNTDTQYF. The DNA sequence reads TGCAGCGTTGAGCGTAGTAACACAGATACGCAGTATTTT.